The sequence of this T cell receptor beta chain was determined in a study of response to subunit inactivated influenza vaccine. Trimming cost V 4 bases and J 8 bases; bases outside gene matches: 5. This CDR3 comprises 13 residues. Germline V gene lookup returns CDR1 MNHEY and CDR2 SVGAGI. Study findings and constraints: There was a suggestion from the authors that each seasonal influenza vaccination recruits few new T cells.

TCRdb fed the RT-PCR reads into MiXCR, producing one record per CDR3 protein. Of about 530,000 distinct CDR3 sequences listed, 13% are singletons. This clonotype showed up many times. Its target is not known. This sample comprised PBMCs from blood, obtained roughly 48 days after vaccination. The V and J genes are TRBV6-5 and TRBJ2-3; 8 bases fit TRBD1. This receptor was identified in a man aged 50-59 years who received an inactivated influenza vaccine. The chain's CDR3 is CASSWDRRATQYF. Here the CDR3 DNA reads TGTGCCAGCAGTTGGGACAGGCGCGCTACGCAGTATTTT.